A selection of T cell receptor beta chains follows, all from one sample in a study of T cells in Graves' hyperthyroidism and ophthalmopathy. MiXCR, run by TCRdb on the multiplex PCR reads, gives a single entry per CDR3 protein. The sample lists under 800,000 distinct CDR3 sequences, 13% to 15% seen once, with about 10% in the top ten. Sequenced: blood. Receptor source: a woman aged 18-29 years with Graves' hyperthyroidism. Each CDR3 is given with its conserved first and last residue. A D gene is named only where the DNA matches it firmly. Not every row has a clone size; where given, it reads once, few, many or a size class.

clone size	V gene	D gene	J gene	CDR3 DNA	CDR3 protein
.	TRBV5-1	TRBD1	TRBJ1-5	TGCGCCAGCAGCTTGCGACAGGGCGATCAGCCCCAGCATTTT	CASSLRQGDQPQHF
.	TRBV9	TRBD2	TRBJ2-7	TGTGCCAGCAGCGTATCCGGACTAGCGGGAGCTTACGAGCAGTACTTC	CASSVSGLAGAYEQYF
few	TRBV20-1	TRBD1	TRBJ1-2	TGCAGTGCAAGTGGGGGACAGGTTAACTATGGCTACACCTTC	CSASGGQVNYGYTF
many	TRBV20-1	.	TRBJ1-1	TGCAGTGCTAGAGATTCTTACGGGGGGCTGCACTTGAACACTGAAGCTTTCTTT	CSARDSYGGLHLNTEAFF
.	TRBV29-1	.	TRBJ1-1	TGCAGCGTTGAAAGAAAGACTGAAGCTTTCTTT	CSVERKTEAFF
many	TRBV4-1	.	TRBJ2-1	TGCGCCAGCAGCCAAGGATCGGGGGAGAGCTCCTACAATGAGCAGTTCTTC	CASSQGSGESSYNEQFF
many	TRBV3-1	.	TRBJ1-1	TGTGCCAGCAGCCAGAGCCTGACGGGGGTTACGGACACTGAAGCTTTCTTT	CASSQSLTGVTDTEAFF
many	TRBV11-2	TRBD2	TRBJ2-1	TGTGCCAGCAGCACCCTGACTAGCGGGGCCTACAGAACGCATGAGCAGTTCTTC	CASSTLTSGAYRTHEQFF
few	TRBV29-1	.	TRBJ1-2	TGCAGCGTTCGGGGGGCCTATGGCTACACCTTC	CSVRGAYGYTF
many	TRBV18	TRBD2	TRBJ2-7	TGTGCCAGCACTTCCGGGGGAGGGACGTACGAGCAGTACTTC	CASTSGGGTYEQYF
few	TRBV5-8	.	TRBJ2-5	TGTGCCAGCAGCTCCATTTACGTCGTGCAAGAGACCCAGTACTTC	CASSSIYVVQETQYF
.	TRBV4-3	.	TRBJ2-7	TGCGCCAGCAGCCAAGACAGGGGCTTAGAGGGCGAGCAGTACTTC	CASSQDRGLEGEQYF
.	TRBV13	.	TRBJ2-2	TGTGCCAGCAACCCGGACCGGCACGGGGAGCTGTTTTTT	CASNPDRHGELFF
.	TRBV4-1	TRBD1	TRBJ1-2	TGCGCCAGCAGCCAAAGACAGGGACCCTATGGCTACACCTTC	CASSQRQGPYGYTF
.	TRBV19	.	TRBJ1-1	TGTGCCAGTAGGTCCGACAGGTGGAGCACTGAAGCTTTCTTT	CASRSDRWSTEAFF
many	TRBV7-8	TRBD1	TRBJ1-5	TGTGCCAGCAGCTTCGGTTCGACAGGGAGGATCAATCAGCCCCAGCATTTT	CASSFGSTGRINQPQHF
few	TRBV4-3	.	TRBJ1-1	TGCGCCAGCAGCCAAGGGACAAAGAACACTGAAGCTTTCTTT	CASSQGTKNTEAFF
.	TRBV10-3	.	TRBJ2-3	TGTGCCATCAGTGGGGCCGGGTCAGATACGCAGTATTTT	CAISGAGSDTQYF
.	TRBV28	.	TRBJ2-5	TGTGCCAGCAGTTTAGCAGCGGCCGAGGGGGAGACCCAGTACTTC	CASSLAAAEGETQYF
many	TRBV27	TRBD2	TRBJ2-1	TGTGCCAGCAGGGGGACTAGCGGGAGTAATGAGCAGTTCTTC	CASRGTSGSNEQFF
many	TRBV20-1	TRBD2	TRBJ2-3	TGCAGTGCTAGAGATTTGCTAGCGGGGTGGGCAGATACGCAGTATTTT	CSARDLLAGWADTQYF
many	TRBV11-2	.	TRBJ1-1	TGTGCCAGCAGCTTAGACAGCACGGCTTTCTTT	CASSLDSTAFF
few	TRBV12-3/TRBV12-4	TRBD1	TRBJ1-2	TGTGCCAGCAGTTTAGGCCCCCGACAGGGCCCTAACTATGGCTACACCTTC	CASSLGPRQGPNYGYTF
few	TRBV7-2	TRBD2	TRBJ2-1	TGTGCCAGCAGCTTAGTAACAATTAGGCGAGGGTTACTAACTAGCGGGCCCAACAATGAGCAGTTCTTC	CASSLVTIRRGLLTSGPNNEQFF
few	TRBV7-8	TRBD1	TRBJ2-1	TGTGCCAGCAGCTTAGAAGGGACAGGCTTGAGCTCCTACAATGAGCAGTTCTTC	CASSLEGTGLSSYNEQFF
many	TRBV11-2	TRBD1	TRBJ2-7	TGTGCCAGCAGTTTCCTCACCGGGACAGACTACGAGCAGTACTTC	CASSFLTGTDYEQYF
few	TRBV29-1	.	TRBJ1-1	TGCAGCGTTGTGGGGGCCACTGAAGCTTTCTTT	CSVVGATEAFF
many	TRBV3-1	.	TRBJ1-1	TGTGCCAGCAGCCAAGAAACGAGGGCCACTGAAGCTTTCTTT	CASSQETRATEAFF
.	TRBV30	.	TRBJ2-3	TGTGCCTGGAGTAGGGCGGGCCCCACAGATACGCAGTATTTT	CAWSRAGPTDTQYF
few	TRBV5-1	.	TRBJ2-3	TGCGCCAGCAGCCCCCACGGGTCAGATACGCAGTATTTT	CASSPHGSDTQYF
few	TRBV19	.	TRBJ2-2	TGTGCCAGTAGTATTTCAGGTGGGGTTCTCGTCGGGGAGCTGTTTTTT	CASSISGGVLVGELFF
many	TRBV18	.	TRBJ1-2	TGTGCCAGCTCTCCTGTTGACTATGGCTACACCTTC	CASSPVDYGYTF
.	TRBV4-2	TRBD1	TRBJ1-2	TGTGCCAGCAGCCAAGATAAGGGGGCCCTTAGGGGCTACACCTTC	CASSQDKGALRGYTF
.	TRBV18	TRBD1	TRBJ2-6	TGTGCCAGCTCATCTGAACGACAGGGGTCTGGGGCCAACGTCCTGACTTTC	CASSSERQGSGANVLTF
few	TRBV2	.	TRBJ2-1	TGTGCCAGCAGGTACAGGGGGGGGAATGAGCAGTTCTTC	CASRYRGGNEQFF
many	TRBV7-9	.	TRBJ2-3	TGTGCCAGCACCTCACCCAGCCGGGAGACAGATACGCAGTATTTT	CASTSPSRETDTQYF
.	TRBV5-1	TRBD2	TRBJ2-2	TGCGCCAGCAGCACAAGCGGGAGGGGCACCGGGGAGCTGTTTTTT	CASSTSGRGTGELFF
.	TRBV7-3	TRBD2	TRBJ2-1	TGTGCCAGCAGCCTGACTAGCTTATCCTACAATGAGCAGTTCTTC	CASSLTSLSYNEQFF
many	TRBV7-3	.	TRBJ2-1	TGTGCCAGCAGCACGTTGCGAGGGGAGCAGTTCTTC	CASSTLRGEQFF
.	TRBV30	TRBD1	TRBJ1-1	TGTGCCTGGAGTGTACCAGGGGGCGCAGAAGCTTTCTTT	CAWSVPGGAEAFF
.	TRBV19	.	TRBJ2-3	TGTGCCAGTAGTATGATTGCTTTCTGGGGCACCACAGATACGCAGTATTTT	CASSMIAFWGTTDTQYF
few	TRBV14	TRBD1	TRBJ2-2	TGTGCCAGCAGCCGGACAGGCCGAGAGCTGTTTTTT	CASSRTGRELFF
many	TRBV7-2	.	TRBJ2-3	TGTGCCAGCAGCCCCCGTCTGTTCCCAAGGGGCAGGGTTAGCACAGATACGCAGTATTTT	CASSPRLFPRGRVSTDTQYF
few	TRBV20-1	.	TRBJ2-1	TGCAGTGCTAGATTGCGGAGCTCCTACAATGAGCAGTTCTTC	CSARLRSSYNEQFF
few	TRBV6-2/TRBV6-3	.	TRBJ2-2	TGTGCCGGCAGTTACTCAGTGACAGTCGGGGAGCTGTTTTTT	CAGSYSVTVGELFF
few	TRBV2	TRBD2	TRBJ2-1	TGTGCCAGCAGTGAGCCTGGGACTAGCTCTCACAATGAGCAGTTCTTC	CASSEPGTSSHNEQFF
.	TRBV10-3	.	TRBJ1-2	TGTGCCATCAGTGAGTCGACAGTAACTAACTATGGCTACACCTTC	CAISESTVTNYGYTF
many	TRBV30	TRBD2	TRBJ2-3	TGTGCCTGGAGTCGAGGTGGGAGGGCCCTCACAGATACGCAGTATTTT	CAWSRGGRALTDTQYF
many	TRBV2	TRBD2	TRBJ2-1	TGTGCCAGCAGTCGGCTAGCGGGAGGGAGGAATGAGCAGTTCTTC	CASSRLAGGRNEQFF
few	TRBV6-2/TRBV6-3	.	TRBJ1-1	TGTGCCAGCAGTTCGGGACTCTTGAACACTGAAGCTTTCTTT	CASSSGLLNTEAFF